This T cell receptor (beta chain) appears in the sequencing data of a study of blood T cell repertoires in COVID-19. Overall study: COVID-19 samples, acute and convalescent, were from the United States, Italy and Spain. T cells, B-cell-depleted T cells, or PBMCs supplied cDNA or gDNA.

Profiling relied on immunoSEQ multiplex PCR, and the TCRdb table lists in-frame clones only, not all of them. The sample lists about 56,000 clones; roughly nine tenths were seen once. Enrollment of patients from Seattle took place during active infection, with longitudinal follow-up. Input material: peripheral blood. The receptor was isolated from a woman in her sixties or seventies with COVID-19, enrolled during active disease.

DNA for the CDR3: TGTGCCAGTAGCCCGACCCAGGGATGGACCGGGGAGCTGTTTTTT. This encodes CASSPTQGWTGELFF. This chain links TRBV19 with TRBJ2-2; D is perhaps TRBD1 (5 bases). Trimming cost V 6 bases and J 5 bases, with 16 bases left between them. The CDR3 extends over 15 amino acids. The germline gives CDR1 LNHDA, CDR2 SQIVND (reference sequence).